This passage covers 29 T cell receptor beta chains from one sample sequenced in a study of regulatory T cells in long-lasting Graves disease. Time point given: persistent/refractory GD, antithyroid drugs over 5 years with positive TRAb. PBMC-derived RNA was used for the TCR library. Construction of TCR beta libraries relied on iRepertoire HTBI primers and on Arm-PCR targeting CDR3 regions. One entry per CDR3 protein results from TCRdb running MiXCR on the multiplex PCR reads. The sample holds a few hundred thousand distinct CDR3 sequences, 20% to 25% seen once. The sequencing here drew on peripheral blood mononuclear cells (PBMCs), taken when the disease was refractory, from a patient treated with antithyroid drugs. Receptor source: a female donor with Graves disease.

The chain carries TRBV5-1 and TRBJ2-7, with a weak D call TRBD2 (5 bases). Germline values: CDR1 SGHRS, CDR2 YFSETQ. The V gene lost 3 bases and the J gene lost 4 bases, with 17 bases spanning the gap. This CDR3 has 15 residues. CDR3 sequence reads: CASSSKTPSQYEQYF. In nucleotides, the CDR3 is TGCGCCAGCAGCTCCAAGACCCCTAGCCAATACGAGCAGTACTTC.

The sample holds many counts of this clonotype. CDR3 loop: CASSPDGGSTEAFF. Written as DNA, the CDR3 is TGTGCCAGCAGTCCCGACGGGGGTAGCACTGAAGCTTTCTTT. This rearrangement joins TRBV6-1 to TRBJ1-1; TRBD1 might be the D (5 bases). The CDR3 sequence is 14 residues long. Trimming pared 5 bases from V and 4 bases from J, leaving 14 bases between. Germline V gene data show CDR1 as MNHNS and CDR2 as SASEGT.

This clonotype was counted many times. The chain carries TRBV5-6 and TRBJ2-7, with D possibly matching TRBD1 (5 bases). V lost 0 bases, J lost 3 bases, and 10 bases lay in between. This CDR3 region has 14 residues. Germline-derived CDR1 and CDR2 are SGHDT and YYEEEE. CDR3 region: CASSLAGFGYEQYF. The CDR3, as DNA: TGTGCCAGCAGCTTGGCAGGGTTTGGCTACGAGCAGTACTTC.

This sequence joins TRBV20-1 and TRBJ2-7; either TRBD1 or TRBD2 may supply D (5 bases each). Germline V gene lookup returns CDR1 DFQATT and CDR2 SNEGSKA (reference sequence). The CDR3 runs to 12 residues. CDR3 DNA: TGCAGCTTTGGTGGGGGAACCTACGAGCAGTACTTC. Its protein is CSFGGGTYEQYF.

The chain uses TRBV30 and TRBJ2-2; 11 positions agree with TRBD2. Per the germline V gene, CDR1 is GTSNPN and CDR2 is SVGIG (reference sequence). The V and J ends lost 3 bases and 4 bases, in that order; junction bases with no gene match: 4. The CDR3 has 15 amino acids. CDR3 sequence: CAWRLAGVGTGELFF. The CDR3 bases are TGTGCCTGGAGACTAGCGGGAGTCGGCACCGGGGAGCTGTTTTTT.

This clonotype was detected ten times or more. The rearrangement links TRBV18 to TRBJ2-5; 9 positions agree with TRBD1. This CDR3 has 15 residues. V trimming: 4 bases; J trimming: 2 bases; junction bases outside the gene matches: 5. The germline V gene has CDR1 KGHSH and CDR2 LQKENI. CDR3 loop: CASSLTGGQQETQYF. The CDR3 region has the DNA TGTGCCAGCTCACTCACAGGGGGCCAGCAAGAGACCCAGTACTTC.

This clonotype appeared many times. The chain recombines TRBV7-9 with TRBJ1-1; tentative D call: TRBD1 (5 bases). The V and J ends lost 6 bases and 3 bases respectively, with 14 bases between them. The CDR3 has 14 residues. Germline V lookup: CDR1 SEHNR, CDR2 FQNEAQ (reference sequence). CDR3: CASRPRGTDTEAFF. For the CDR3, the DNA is TGTGCCAGCAGACCCCGGGGGACGGACACTGAAGCTTTCTTT. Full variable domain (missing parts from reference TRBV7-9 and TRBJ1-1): DTGVSQNPRHKITKRGQNVTFRCDPISEHNRLYWYRQTLGQGPEFLTYFQNEAQLEKSRLLSDRFSAERPKGSFSTLEIQRTEQGDSAMYLCASRPRGTDTEAFFGQGTRLTVV.

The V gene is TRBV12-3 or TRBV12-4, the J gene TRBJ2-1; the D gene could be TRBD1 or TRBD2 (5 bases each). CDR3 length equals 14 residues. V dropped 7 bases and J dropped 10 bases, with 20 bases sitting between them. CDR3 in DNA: TGTGCCAGCACCTTTGGGACGGATACCTACGAGCAGTTCTTC. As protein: CASTFGTDTYEQFF.

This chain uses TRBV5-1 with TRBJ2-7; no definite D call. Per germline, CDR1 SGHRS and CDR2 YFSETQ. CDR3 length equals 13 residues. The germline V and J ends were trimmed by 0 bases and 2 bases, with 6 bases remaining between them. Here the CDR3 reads CASSLGKPYEQYF. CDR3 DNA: TGCGCCAGCAGCTTGGGGAAACCCTACGAGCAGTACTTC.

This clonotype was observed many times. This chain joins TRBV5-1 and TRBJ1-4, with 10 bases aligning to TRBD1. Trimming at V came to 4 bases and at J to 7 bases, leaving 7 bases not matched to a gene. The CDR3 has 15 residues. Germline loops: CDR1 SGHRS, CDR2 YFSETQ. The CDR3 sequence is CASSPTGQGVEKLFF. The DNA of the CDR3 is TGCGCCAGCAGCCCCACCGGACAGGGGGTTGAAAAACTGTTTTTT. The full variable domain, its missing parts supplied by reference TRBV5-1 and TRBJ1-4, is KAGVTQTPRYLIKTRGQQVTLSCSPISGHRSVSWYQQTPGQGLQFLFEYFSETQRNKGNFPGRFSGRQFSNSRSEMNVSTLELGDSALYLCASSPTGQGVEKLFFGSGTQLSVL.

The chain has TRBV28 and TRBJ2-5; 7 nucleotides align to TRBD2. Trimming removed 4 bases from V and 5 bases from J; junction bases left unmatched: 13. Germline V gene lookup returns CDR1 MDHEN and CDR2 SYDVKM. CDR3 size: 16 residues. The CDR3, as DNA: TGTGCCAGCAGTTGGGGGGGGGAGCTAGGGGTCGAGACCCAGTACTTC. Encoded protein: CASSWGGELGVETQYF.

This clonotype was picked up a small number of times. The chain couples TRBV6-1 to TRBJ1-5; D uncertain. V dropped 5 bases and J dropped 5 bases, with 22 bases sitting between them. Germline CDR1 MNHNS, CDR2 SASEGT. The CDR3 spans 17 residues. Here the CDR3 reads CASSHPLTIPGYQPQHF. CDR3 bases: TGTGCCAGCAGTCACCCGTTGACAATCCCGGGGTATCAGCCCCAGCATTTT.

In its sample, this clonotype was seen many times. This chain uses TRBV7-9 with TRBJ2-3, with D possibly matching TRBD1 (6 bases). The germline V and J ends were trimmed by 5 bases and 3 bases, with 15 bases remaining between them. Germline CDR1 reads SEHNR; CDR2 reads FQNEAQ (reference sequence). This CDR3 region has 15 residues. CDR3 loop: CASSKLGTPTDTQYF. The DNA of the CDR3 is TGTGCCAGCAGCAAACTTGGGACACCAACAGATACGCAGTATTTT.

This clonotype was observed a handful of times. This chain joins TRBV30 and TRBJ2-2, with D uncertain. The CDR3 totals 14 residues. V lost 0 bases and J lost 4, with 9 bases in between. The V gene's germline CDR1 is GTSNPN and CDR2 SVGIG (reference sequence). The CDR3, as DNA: TGTGCCTGGAGTGTTAACGACTTCACCGGGGAGCTGTTTTTT. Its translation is CAWSVNDFTGELFF.

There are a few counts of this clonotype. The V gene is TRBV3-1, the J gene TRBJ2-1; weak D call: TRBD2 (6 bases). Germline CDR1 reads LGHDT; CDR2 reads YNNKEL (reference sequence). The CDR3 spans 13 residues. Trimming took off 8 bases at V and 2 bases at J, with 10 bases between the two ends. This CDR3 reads CASAEGTYNEQFF. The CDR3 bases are TGTGCCAGCGCGGAGGGAACCTACAATGAGCAGTTCTTC.

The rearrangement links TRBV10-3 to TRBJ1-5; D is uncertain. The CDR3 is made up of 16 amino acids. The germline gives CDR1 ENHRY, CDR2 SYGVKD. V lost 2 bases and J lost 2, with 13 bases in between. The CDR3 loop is CAISEGPVDGNQPQHF. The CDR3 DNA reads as TGTGCCATCAGTGAGGGGCCGGTCGACGGCAATCAGCCCCAGCATTTT.

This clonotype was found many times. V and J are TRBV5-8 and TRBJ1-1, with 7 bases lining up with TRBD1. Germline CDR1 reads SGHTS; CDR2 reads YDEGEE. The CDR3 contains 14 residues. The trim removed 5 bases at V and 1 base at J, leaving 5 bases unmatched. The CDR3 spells CASSNRGRNTEAFF. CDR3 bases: TGTGCCAGCAGTAACAGGGGAAGGAACACTGAAGCTTTCTTT. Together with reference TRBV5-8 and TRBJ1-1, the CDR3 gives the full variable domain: EAGVTQSPTHLIKTRGQQATLRCSPISGHTSVYWYQQALGLGLQFLLWYDEGEERNRGNFPPRFSGRQFPNYSSELNVNALELEDSALYLCASSNRGRNTEAFFGQGTRLTVV.

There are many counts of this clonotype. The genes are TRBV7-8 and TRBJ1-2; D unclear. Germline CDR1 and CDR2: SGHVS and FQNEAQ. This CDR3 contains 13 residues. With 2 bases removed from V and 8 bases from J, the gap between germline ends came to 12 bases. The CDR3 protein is CASSLQGLRGYTF. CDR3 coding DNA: TGTGCCAGCAGCTTACAAGGGTTGCGGGGCTACACCTTC.

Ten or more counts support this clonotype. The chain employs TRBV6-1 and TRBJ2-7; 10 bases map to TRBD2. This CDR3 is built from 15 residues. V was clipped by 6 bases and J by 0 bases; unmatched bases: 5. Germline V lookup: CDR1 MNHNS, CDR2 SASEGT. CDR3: CASRPGTSVSYEQYF. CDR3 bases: TGTGCCAGCAGGCCCGGGACTAGCGTCTCCTACGAGCAGTACTTC.

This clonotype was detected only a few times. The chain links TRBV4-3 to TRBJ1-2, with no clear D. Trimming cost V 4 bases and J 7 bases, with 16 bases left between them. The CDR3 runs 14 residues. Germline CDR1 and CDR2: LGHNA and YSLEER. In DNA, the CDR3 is TGCGCCAGCAGCCCTATAGACGGCCTAAGTGGCTACACCTTC. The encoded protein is CASSPIDGLSGYTF.

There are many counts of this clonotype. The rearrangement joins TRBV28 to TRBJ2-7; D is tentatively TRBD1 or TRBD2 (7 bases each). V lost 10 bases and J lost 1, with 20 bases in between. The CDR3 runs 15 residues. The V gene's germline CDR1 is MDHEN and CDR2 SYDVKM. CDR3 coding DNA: TGTGCCATTCGCCAGGGGGGGCAGGCGTCCTACGAGCAGTACTTC. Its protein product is CAIRQGGQASYEQYF.

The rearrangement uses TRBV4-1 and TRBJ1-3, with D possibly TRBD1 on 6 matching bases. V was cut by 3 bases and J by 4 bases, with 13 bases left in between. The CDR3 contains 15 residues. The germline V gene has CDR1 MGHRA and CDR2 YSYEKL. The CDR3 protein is CASSQEQGLGNTIYF. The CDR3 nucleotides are TGCGCCAGCAGCCAGGAACAGGGCTTGGGAAACACCATATATTTT.

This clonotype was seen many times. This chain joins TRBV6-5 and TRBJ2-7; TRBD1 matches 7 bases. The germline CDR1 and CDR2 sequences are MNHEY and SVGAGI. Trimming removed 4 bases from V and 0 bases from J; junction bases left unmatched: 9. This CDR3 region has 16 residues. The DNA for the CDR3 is TGTGCCAGCAGTTCACGAGGGGGCCCGAGCTCCTACGAGCAGTACTTC. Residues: CASSSRGGPSSYEQYF.

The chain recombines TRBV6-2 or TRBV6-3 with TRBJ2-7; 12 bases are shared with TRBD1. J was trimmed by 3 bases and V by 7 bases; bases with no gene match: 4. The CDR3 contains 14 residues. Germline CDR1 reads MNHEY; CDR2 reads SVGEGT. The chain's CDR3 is CASTRDRGLYEQYF. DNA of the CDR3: TGTGCCAGCACCAGGGACAGGGGGCTCTACGAGCAGTACTTC.

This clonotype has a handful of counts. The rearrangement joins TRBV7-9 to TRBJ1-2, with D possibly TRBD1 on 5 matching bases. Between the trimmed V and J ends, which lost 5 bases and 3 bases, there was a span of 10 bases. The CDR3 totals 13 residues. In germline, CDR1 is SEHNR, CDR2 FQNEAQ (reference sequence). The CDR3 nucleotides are TGTGCCAGCAGCCTCCAGACAGACTATGGCTACACCTTC. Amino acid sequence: CASSLQTDYGYTF. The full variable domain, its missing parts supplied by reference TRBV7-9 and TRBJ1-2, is DTGVSQNPRHKITKRGQNVTFRCDPISEHNRLYWYRQTLGQGPEFLTYFQNEAQLEKSRLLSDRFSAERPKGSFSTLEIQRTEQGDSAMYLCASSLQTDYGYTFGSGTRLTVV.

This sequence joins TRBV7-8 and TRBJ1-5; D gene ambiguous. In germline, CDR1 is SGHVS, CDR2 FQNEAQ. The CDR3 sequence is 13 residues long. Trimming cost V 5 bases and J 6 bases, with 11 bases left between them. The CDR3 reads CASSPDEFQPQHF. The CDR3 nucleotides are TGTGCCAGCAGCCCGGACGAATTTCAGCCCCAGCATTTT.

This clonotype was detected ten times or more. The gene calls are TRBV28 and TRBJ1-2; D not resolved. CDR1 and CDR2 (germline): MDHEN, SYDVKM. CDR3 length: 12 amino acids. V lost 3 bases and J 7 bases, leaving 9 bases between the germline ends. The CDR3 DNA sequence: TGTGCCAGCAGTTTGGAGGCGGCTGGCTACACCTTC. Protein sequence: CASSLEAAGYTF.

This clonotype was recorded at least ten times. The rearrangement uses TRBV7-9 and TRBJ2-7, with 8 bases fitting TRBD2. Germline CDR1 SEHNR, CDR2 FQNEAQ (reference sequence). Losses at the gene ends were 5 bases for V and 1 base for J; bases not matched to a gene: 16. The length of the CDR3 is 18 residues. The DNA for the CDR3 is TGTGCCAGCAGCCCGCGACTTGGCGGGAGGCAACGATCCTACGAGCAGTACTTC. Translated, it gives CASSPRLGGRQRSYEQYF.

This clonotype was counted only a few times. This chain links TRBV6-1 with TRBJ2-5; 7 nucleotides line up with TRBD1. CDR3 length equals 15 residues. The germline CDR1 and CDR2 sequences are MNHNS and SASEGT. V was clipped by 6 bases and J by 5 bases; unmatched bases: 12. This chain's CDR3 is CASSPTGFAGETQYF. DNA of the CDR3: TGTGCCAGCAGCCCGACAGGGTTTGCTGGGGAGACCCAGTACTTC.